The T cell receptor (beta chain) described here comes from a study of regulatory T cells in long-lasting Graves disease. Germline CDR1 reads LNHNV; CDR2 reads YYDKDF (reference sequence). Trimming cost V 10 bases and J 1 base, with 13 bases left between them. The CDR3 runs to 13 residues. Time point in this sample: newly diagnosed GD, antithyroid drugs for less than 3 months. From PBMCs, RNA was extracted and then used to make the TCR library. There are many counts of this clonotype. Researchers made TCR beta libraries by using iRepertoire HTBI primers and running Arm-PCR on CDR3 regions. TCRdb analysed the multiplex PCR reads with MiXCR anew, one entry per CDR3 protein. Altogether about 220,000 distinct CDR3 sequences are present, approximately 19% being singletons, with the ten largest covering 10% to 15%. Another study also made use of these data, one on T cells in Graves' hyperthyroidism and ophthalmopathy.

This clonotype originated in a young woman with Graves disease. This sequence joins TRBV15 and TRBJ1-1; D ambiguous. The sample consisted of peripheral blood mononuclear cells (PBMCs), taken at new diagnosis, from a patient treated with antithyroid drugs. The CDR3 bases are TGTGCCAGCGCACTCCAGAGGAACACTGAAGCTTTCTTT. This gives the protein CASALQRNTEAFF.